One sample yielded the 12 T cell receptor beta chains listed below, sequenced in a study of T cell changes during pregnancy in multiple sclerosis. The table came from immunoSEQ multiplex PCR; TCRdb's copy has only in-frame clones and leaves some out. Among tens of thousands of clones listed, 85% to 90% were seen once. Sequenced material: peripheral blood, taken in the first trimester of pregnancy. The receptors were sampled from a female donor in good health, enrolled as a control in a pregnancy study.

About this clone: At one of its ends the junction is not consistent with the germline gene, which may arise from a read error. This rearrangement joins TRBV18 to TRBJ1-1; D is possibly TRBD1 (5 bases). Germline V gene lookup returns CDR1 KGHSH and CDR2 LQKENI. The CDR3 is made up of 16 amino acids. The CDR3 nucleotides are TGTGCCAGCTCACGGGGGTTAGCGGGCGAGAACTCTGAAGCTTTCTTT. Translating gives CASSRGLAGENSEAFF.

CDR3: CASSWGQGGYGYTF. The CDR3 DNA reads as TGTGCCAGCAGTTGGGGACAGGGAGGATATGGCTACACCTTC. The chain recombines TRBV6-6 with TRBJ1-2; 9 nucleotides agree with TRBD1. The germline V gene has CDR1 MNHNY and CDR2 SVGAGI (reference sequence). The CDR3 length is 14 residues. With 4 bases clipped from V and 5 bases from J, the junction kept 5 bases outside the gene matches.

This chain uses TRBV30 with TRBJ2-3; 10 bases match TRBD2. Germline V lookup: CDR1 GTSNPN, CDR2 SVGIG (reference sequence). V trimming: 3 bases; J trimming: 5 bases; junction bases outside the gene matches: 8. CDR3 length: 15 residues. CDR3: CAWRRAGGPGDTQYF. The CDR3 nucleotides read TGTGCCTGGAGAAGAGCGGGGGGGCCGGGAGATACGCAGTATTTT. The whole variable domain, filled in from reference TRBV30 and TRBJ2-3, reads SQTIHQWPATLVQPVGSPLSLECTVEGTSNPNLYWYRQAAGRGLQLLFYSVGIGQISSEVPQNLSASRPQDRQFILSSKKLLLSDSGFYLCAWRRAGGPGDTQYFGPGTRLTVL.

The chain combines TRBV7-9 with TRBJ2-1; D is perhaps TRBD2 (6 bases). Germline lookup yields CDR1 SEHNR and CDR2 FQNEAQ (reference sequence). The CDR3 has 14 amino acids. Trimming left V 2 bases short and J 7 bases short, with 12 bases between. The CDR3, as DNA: TGTGCCAGCAGCTTACCGGGAGATCGAAATGAGCAGTTCTTC. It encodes CASSLPGDRNEQFF.

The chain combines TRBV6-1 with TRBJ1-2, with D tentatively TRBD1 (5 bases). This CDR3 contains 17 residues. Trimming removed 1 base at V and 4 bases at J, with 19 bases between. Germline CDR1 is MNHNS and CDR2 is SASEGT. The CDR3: CASSEGWGGDAPYGYTF. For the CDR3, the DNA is TGTGCCAGCAGTGAAGGATGGGGGGGGGACGCCCCCTATGGCTACACCTTC.

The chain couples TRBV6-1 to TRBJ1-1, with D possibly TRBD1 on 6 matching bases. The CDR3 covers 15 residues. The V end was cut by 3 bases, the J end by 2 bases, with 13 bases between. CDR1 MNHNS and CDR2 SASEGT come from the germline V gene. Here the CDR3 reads CASSEDRLTNTEAFF. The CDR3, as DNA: TGTGCCAGCAGTGAGGACAGACTAACTAACACTGAAGCTTTCTTT.

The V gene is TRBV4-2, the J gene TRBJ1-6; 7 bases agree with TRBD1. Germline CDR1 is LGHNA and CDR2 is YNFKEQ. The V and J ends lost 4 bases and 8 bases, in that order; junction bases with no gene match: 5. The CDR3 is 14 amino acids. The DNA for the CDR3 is TGTGCCAGCAGCCGAGGGACAGTGGATTCACCCCTCCACTTT. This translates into CASSRGTVDSPLHF.

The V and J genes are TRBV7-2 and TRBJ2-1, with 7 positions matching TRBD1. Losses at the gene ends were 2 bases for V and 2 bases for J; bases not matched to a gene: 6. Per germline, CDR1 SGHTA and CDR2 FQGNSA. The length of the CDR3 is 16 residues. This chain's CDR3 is CASSLSGTVTYNEQFF. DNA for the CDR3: TGTGCCAGCAGCTTATCCGGGACAGTGACCTACAATGAGCAGTTCTTC.

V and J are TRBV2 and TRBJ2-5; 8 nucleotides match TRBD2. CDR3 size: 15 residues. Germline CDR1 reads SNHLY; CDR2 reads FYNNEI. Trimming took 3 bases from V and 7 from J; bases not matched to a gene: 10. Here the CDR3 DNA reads TGTGCCAGCAGTGAGGTAGCGGGAACTGGTGGGACCCAGTACTTC. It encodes CASSEVAGTGGTQYF.

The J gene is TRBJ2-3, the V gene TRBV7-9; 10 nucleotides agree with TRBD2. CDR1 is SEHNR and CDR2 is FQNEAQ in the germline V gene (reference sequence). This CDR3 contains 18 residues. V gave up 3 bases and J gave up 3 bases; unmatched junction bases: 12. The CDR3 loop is CASSFRPSGGGGTDTQYF. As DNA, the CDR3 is TGTGCCAGCAGCTTTCGGCCTAGCGGGGGAGGTGGGACAGATACGCAGTATTTT.

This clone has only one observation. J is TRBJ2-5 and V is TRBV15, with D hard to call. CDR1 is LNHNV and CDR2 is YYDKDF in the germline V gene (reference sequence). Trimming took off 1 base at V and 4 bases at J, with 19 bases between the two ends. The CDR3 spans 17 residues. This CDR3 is CATSRGRFVERPETQYF. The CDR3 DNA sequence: TGTGCCACCAGCAGAGGGCGTTTCGTGGAGCGCCCAGAGACCCAGTACTTC. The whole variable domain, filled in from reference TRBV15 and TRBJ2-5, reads DAMVIQNPRYQVTQFGKPVTLSCSQTLNHNVMYWYQQKSSQAPKLLFHYYDKDFNNEADTPDNFQSRRPNTSFCFLDIRSPGLGDTAMYLCATSRGRFVERPETQYFGPGTRLLVL.

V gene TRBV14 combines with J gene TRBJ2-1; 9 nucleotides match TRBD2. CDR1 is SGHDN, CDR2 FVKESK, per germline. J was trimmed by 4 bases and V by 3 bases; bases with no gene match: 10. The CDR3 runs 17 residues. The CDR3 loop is CASSQPPKRGVYNEQFF. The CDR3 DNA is TGTGCCAGCAGCCAGCCCCCGAAGCGGGGGGTTTACAATGAGCAGTTCTTC.